This T cell receptor (beta chain) was documented in a study of shared clonotypes between healthy human individuals. Looking at the study overall: Three CD4 naive, three CD4 memory, two CD8 naive and one CD8 memory plate were used per donor. General observations from the study: Sharing across several donors was seen in approximately 5.2% of naive CD4 clonotypes. The rarefaction results pointed to incomplete sorted-subset sequencing despite large depth.

Note on this clone: Its specificity is not known.

Sequenced by immunoSEQ multiplex PCR; TCRdb stores in-frame clones only, minus some. The data contain about 700,000 clones, about 92% of them singletons. It was CD45RO-negative cells, positively selected for CCR7, that made up naive CD8 cells, with terminally differentiated effector memory CD45RA+ cells excluded. Germline lookup yields CDR1 SQVTM and CDR2 ANQGSEA. V gave up 7 bases and J gave up 5 bases, with 16 bases separating them. The CDR3 runs to 13 residues. The rearrangement joins TRBV29-1 to TRBJ2-3; perhaps TRBD1 as D (6 bases). This clonotype originated in a man aged 25-45 years in good health. The sample was naive CD8+ T cells sorted from blood. The CDR3 DNA is TGCAGCGCCGAGGGGAGCAGGGGAGATACGCAGTATTTT. Amino acid sequence: CSAEGSRGDTQYF.